The 11 T cell receptor beta chains below were found in one sample sequenced in a study of blood T cell repertoires in COVID-19. Assay used: immunoSEQ multiplex PCR; TCRdb lists only in-frame clones, some missing. The table records a few hundred thousand clones, around nine tenths of them present only once. Specimen: peripheral blood. The receptors here all came from an older woman with acute or convalescent COVID-19.

J is TRBJ2-1 and V is TRBV25-1; D is perhaps TRBD2 (6 bases). With 4 bases removed from V and 4 bases from J, the gap between germline ends came to 20 bases. The germline V gene has CDR1 MGHDK and CDR2 SYGVNS. The CDR3 extends over 17 amino acids. For the CDR3, the DNA is TGTGCCAGCAGTGCCGACCTGGCGGGACGGAGTTACAATGAGCAGTTCTTC. Translation gives CASSADLAGRSYNEQFF.

The DNA of the CDR3 is TGTGCCAGCAGCTCGGGACTAGTGTACGAGCAGTACTTC. It codes for CASSSGLVYEQYF. J is TRBJ2-7 and V is TRBV5-6, with 8 bases lining up with TRBD2. Germline-derived CDR1 and CDR2 are SGHDT and YYEEEE. CDR3 length: 13 residues. Losses at the gene ends were 3 bases for V and 4 bases for J; bases not matched to a gene: 3.

J is TRBJ2-1 and V is TRBV20-1; 9 nucleotides agree with TRBD2. There are 15 residues in the CDR3. The ends lost 3 bases at V and 5 bases at J; junction bases unmatched: 8. Germline V gene lookup returns CDR1 DFQATT and CDR2 SNEGSKA (reference sequence). The CDR3 region has the DNA TGCAGTGCTAGTGGGGCCCTAGCGGGGCACAATGAGCAGTTCTTC. Protein: CSASGALAGHNEQFF.

This clone was seen only once. This chain uses TRBV7-2 with TRBJ1-2; the D is unclear. The germline V gene encodes CDR1 SGHTA and CDR2 FQGNSA. The CDR3 has 13 residues. The V gene lost 0 bases and the J gene lost 6 bases, with 8 bases spanning the gap. CDR3 sequence reads: CASSLAYSHGYTF. The CDR3 DNA sequence: TGTGCCAGCAGCTTAGCATATAGCCATGGCTACACCTTC.

The chain combines TRBV4-2 with TRBJ1-2; the D gene is possibly TRBD1 (5 bases). Trimming removed 0 bases at V and 4 bases at J, with 12 bases between. This CDR3 contains 15 residues. Looked up from germline, CDR1 is LGHNA and CDR2 is YNFKEQ. The CDR3 nucleotides are TGTGCCAGCAGCCAAGATCCGGAGGGGACCTATGGCTACACCTTC. Protein: CASSQDPEGTYGYTF.

This sequence joins TRBV19 and TRBJ2-5, with TRBD1 as a possible D gene (5 bases). The CDR3 extends over 12 amino acids. Per the germline V gene, CDR1 is LNHDA and CDR2 is SQIVND (reference sequence). Trimming left V 9 bases short and J 0 bases short, with 8 bases between. CDR3 sequence reads: CASRQNQETQYF. CDR3 nucleotide sequence: TGTGCCAGCCGACAGAACCAAGAGACCCAGTACTTC.

The chain joins TRBV5-6 to TRBJ1-4, with D possibly being TRBD1 (6 bases). Trimming shortened V by 0 bases and J by 8 bases, and 14 bases separated the two germline ends. The CDR3 consists of 15 residues. CDR1 is SGHDT, CDR2 YYEEEE, per germline. CDR3 in amino acids: CASSLAVRGSEKLFF. The CDR3, as DNA: TGTGCCAGCAGCTTGGCGGTCAGGGGTAGCGAAAAACTGTTTTTT. The whole variable domain, remainder taken from reference TRBV5-6 and TRBJ1-4, is DAGVTQSPTHLIKTRGQQVTLRCSPKSGHDTVSWYQQALGQGPQFIFQYYEEEERQRGNFPDRFSGHQFPNYSSELNVNALLLGDSALYLCASSLAVRGSEKLFFGSGTQLSVL.

This chain links TRBV28 with TRBJ1-3; 7 nucleotides align to TRBD1. The V gene's germline CDR1 is MDHEN and CDR2 SYDVKM. The length of the CDR3 is 17 residues. With 2 bases clipped from V and 0 bases from J, the junction kept 7 bases outside the gene matches. The CDR3 sequence is CASSLHPGQYSGNTIYF. CDR3 bases: TGTGCCAGCAGTTTACATCCGGGACAGTACTCTGGAAACACCATATATTTT.

The genes are TRBV19 and TRBJ1-3; no reliable D call. This CDR3 region has 14 residues. V was shortened by 10 bases and J by 0 bases, with 13 bases between the two germline ends. Germline values: CDR1 LNHDA, CDR2 SQIVND (reference sequence). The CDR3 region has the DNA TGTGCCACAAGGAACAGCCACTCTGGAAACACCATATATTTT. Its translation is CATRNSHSGNTIYF.

The CDR3 bases are TGCAGCTTTAACGCCGGACATCAAGAGACCCAGTACTTC. It specifies CSFNAGHQETQYF. This chain connects TRBV29-1 to TRBJ2-5; D might be TRBD1 (5 bases). The V gene lost 8 bases and the J gene lost 2 bases, with 15 bases spanning the gap. Germline V CDR1 and CDR2: SQVTM, ANQGSEA. This CDR3 is 13 amino acids long. The whole variable domain, filled in from reference TRBV29-1 and TRBJ2-5, reads SAVISQKPSRDICQRGTSLTIQCQVDSQVTMMFWYRQQPGQSLTLIATANQGSEATYESGFVIDKFPISRPNLTFSTLTVSNMSPEDSSIYLCSFNAGHQETQYFGPGTRLLVL.

This sequence joins TRBV28 and TRBJ2-5; the D is unclear. Per the germline V gene, CDR1 is MDHEN and CDR2 is SYDVKM. V shed 5 bases and J shed 4 bases, with 8 bases lying between them. The CDR3 length is 12 residues. In DNA form, the CDR3 reads TGTGCCAGCAGTAAGTCGGGAGAGACCCAGTACTTC. Its translation is CASSKSGETQYF.